The rows below give T cell receptor beta chains drawn from one sample of a study of blood T cell repertoires in COVID-19. Here immunoSEQ multiplex PCR was the method, and the copy in TCRdb shows in-frame clones only, minus some. This sample has about 480,000 clones, with nearly 90% found just once. Sequenced material: PBMCs or T cells enriched from blood (not recorded which). The source is a woman aged 18-35 years with acute COVID-19. The CDR3 runs from the conserved cysteine through the conserved F or W. D genes are given only for firm matches.

v_call	j_call	d_call	cdr3_nt	cdr3_aa
TRBV7-9	TRBJ2-2	.	TGTGCCAGCAGCTTAGAAGTAGGGAGTAACACCGGGGAGCTGTTTTTT	CASSLEVGSNTGELFF
TRBV9	TRBJ1-6	TRBD1	TGTGCCAGCAGCGTAGCTTACAGGGGTTCACCCCTCCACTTT	CASSVAYRGSPLHF
TRBV7-2	TRBJ1-2	.	TGTGCCAGCAGCTTTGAGGGACTTAACTATGGCTACACCTTC	CASSFEGLNYGYTF
TRBV29-1	TRBJ1-2	TRBD1	TGCAGCGTTTACGGACAGGGGCTTGGCTACACCTTC	CSVYGQGLGYTF
TRBV19	TRBJ1-4	.	TGTGCCAGTAGTACCCCCGGGGGGGCTAATGAAAAACTGTTTTTT	CASSTPGGANEKLFF
TRBV11-2	TRBJ2-4	.	TGTGCCAGCAGCTCTTTTTTTCGGGCCAAAAACATTCAGTACTTC	CASSSFFRAKNIQYF
TRBV18	TRBJ2-3	.	TGTGCCAGCTCACCACCTAGCGTTAGCACAGATACGCAGTATTTT	CASSPPSVSTDTQYF
TRBV11-3	TRBJ2-1	TRBD1	TGTGCCAGCAGCTTTAACAGGGGCGACAATGAGCAGTTCTTC	CASSFNRGDNEQFF
TRBV27	TRBJ1-6	TRBD1	TGTGCCAGCAGTCCCGGGACAGATTTCTCCTATAATTCACCCCTCCACTTT	CASSPGTDFSYNSPLHF
TRBV6-5	TRBJ2-5	TRBD1	TGTGCCAGCAGTTACAGGGGGCCAGAGACCCAGTACTTC	CASSYRGPETQYF
TRBV28	TRBJ1-5	.	TGTGCCAGCAGTTTTCGGGTTAATCAGCCCCAGCATTTT	CASSFRVNQPQHF
TRBV10-3	TRBJ1-2	.	TGTGCCATTCAGGGAAATGGCTACACCTTC	CAIQGNGYTF